Presented here are 20 T cell receptor beta chains from one specimen sequenced in a study of shared clonotypes between healthy human individuals. Sequenced by immunoSEQ multiplex PCR; TCRdb stores in-frame clones only, minus some. The repertoire holds 1.4 million to 1.5 million clones, with roughly 97% as singletons. The sample taken for sequencing was naive CD4+ T cells sorted from blood. The subset is: CD45RA+ positively selected. Receptor source: a man younger than 45 in good health.

This clone was detected only once. The V call is TRBV5-1, the J call TRBJ2-7; 8 bases align to TRBD1. Germline V gene data show CDR1 as SGHRS and CDR2 as YFSETQ. V shed 7 bases and J 7 bases; nucleotides not matched to a gene: 13. The CDR3 runs to 14 residues. CDR3 amino acids: CASHVGTGGGEQYF. CDR3 DNA sequence: TGCGCCAGCCATGTCGGGACAGGTGGAGGAGAGCAGTACTTC.

The J gene is TRBJ2-7, the V gene TRBV2, with D possibly matching TRBD2 (6 bases). The V end lost 4 bases, the J end lost 4 bases, and 11 bases lay between the germline ends. The CDR3 loop spans 13 amino acids. CDR1 is SNHLY and CDR2 is FYNNEI in the germline V gene. In DNA, the CDR3 is TGTGCCAGCAGTGTTACTAGCTGGTACGAGCAGTACTTC. It encodes CASSVTSWYEQYF.

This clone was recorded only once. The genes are TRBV7-2 and TRBJ2-7, with a weak D call TRBD2 (5 bases). Per germline, CDR1 SGHTA and CDR2 FQGNSA. Trimming removed 6 bases from V and 4 bases from J, with 19 bases in between. The CDR3 is 15 residues long. CDR3 sequence reads: CASRPRAPAGYEQYF. DNA of the CDR3: TGTGCCAGCAGGCCAAGAGCGCCGGCGGGTTACGAGCAGTACTTC. The whole variable domain, remainder taken from reference TRBV7-2 and TRBJ2-7, is GAGVSQSPSNKVTEKGKDVELRCDPISGHTALYWYRQSLGQGLEFLIYFQGNSAPDKSGLPSDRFSAERTGGSVSTLTIQRTQQEDSAVYLCASRPRAPAGYEQYFGPGTRLTVT.

The chain employs TRBV7-2 and TRBJ2-3; D is unclear. The CDR3 spans 16 residues. The germline V and J ends were trimmed by 4 bases and 0 bases, with 14 bases remaining between them. CDR1 and CDR2 (germline): SGHTA, FQGNSA. In DNA form, the CDR3 reads TGTGCCAGCAGCTCGGGTCGTCTATTTAGCACAGATACGCAGTATTTT. As protein: CASSSGRLFSTDTQYF.

The genes are TRBV19 and TRBJ1-1; D gene uncertain. Trimming removed 5 bases at V and 4 bases at J, with 17 bases between. Germline V gene lookup returns CDR1 LNHDA and CDR2 SQIVND (reference sequence). The CDR3 is 15 amino acids. In DNA, the CDR3 is TGTGCCAGTAGTCCGGTCGCGGGCTCCGGCACTGAAGCTTTCTTT. Translated, it gives CASSPVAGSGTEAFF.

The rearrangement uses TRBV11-2 and TRBJ2-5; 7 nucleotides align to TRBD1. The V gene end was trimmed by 1 base and the J gene end by 3 bases; junction bases not matched to a gene: 5. The length of the CDR3 is 15 residues. CDR1 is SGHAT, CDR2 FQNNGV, per germline. The CDR3 region is CASSLVQGVKETQYF. The CDR3 nucleotides read TGTGCCAGCAGCTTAGTGCAGGGGGTAAAAGAGACCCAGTACTTC. The full variable domain, completed using reference TRBV11-2 and TRBJ2-5, is EAGVAQSPRYKIIEKRQSVAFWCNPISGHATLYWYQQILGQGPKLLIQFQNNGVVDDSQLPKDRFSAERLKGVDSTLKIQPAKLEDSAVYLCASSLVQGVKETQYFGPGTRLLVL.

The chain has TRBV7-9 and TRBJ2-5, with D perhaps TRBD2 (8 bases). This CDR3 is built from 16 residues. The germline CDR1 and CDR2 sequences are SEHNR and FQNEAQ (reference sequence). V dropped 5 bases and J dropped 5 bases, with 21 bases sitting between them. The CDR3 DNA sequence: TGTGCCAGCAGCCTCCACCCACTAGCGGACAGGGAGACCCAGTACTTC. It translates to CASSLHPLADRETQYF.

This chain connects TRBV10-3 to TRBJ2-7; 8 bases align to TRBD2. The V gene end was trimmed by 0 bases and the J gene end by 5 bases; junction bases not matched to a gene: 9. Germline-derived CDR1 and CDR2 are ENHRY and SYGVKD. The CDR3 is 16 residues long. The CDR3 nucleotides are TGTGCCATCAGTGAGTCGACGGGGCTAGCGGGCAACGAGCAGTACTTC. It encodes CAISESTGLAGNEQYF.

V is TRBV15 and J is TRBJ2-1; no definite D call. Trimming took 8 bases from V and 7 from J, leaving 21 bases between them. CDR1 and CDR2 (germline): LNHNV, YYDKDF (reference sequence). CDR3 length: 15 amino acids. The CDR3 region has the DNA TGTGCCACCGCCGCGCGGCGTCGGCTAGTAAATGAGCAGTTCTTC. Translated, it gives CATAARRRLVNEQFF.

The gene calls are TRBV28 and TRBJ2-1; no firm D call. The V gene's germline CDR1 is MDHEN and CDR2 SYDVKM. V gave up 1 base and J gave up 4 bases, with 11 bases separating them. CDR3 size: 15 residues. This chain's CDR3 is CASSLLGNGYNEQFF. The CDR3 DNA is TGTGCCAGCAGTTTATTGGGGAATGGGTACAATGAGCAGTTCTTC.

The table lists this clone with a few counts. The CDR3 DNA sequence: TGTGCCAGCACTCCGGCCGGGAATCAGCCCCAGCATTTT. Translating gives CASTPAGNQPQHF. This rearrangement joins TRBV2 to TRBJ1-5; D is uncertain. Trimming cost V 7 bases and J 4 bases, with 11 bases left between them. The CDR3 sequence is 13 residues long. Per germline, CDR1 SNHLY and CDR2 FYNNEI.

The chain uses TRBV6-6 and TRBJ1-2; perhaps TRBD1 as D (5 bases). Germline V gives CDR1 MNHNY, CDR2 SVGAGI (reference sequence). The CDR3 runs 14 residues. V lost 0 bases, J lost 2 bases, and 7 bases lay in between. The CDR3 is CASSYSSGNYGYTF. Written as DNA, the CDR3 is TGTGCCAGCAGTTACTCCTCAGGGAACTATGGCTACACCTTC.

The V call is TRBV28, the J call TRBJ2-3; D gene uncertain. The germline V gene encodes CDR1 MDHEN and CDR2 SYDVKM. Trimming took 7 bases from V and 4 from J, leaving 9 bases between them. The CDR3 runs to 12 residues. Written as DNA, the CDR3 is TGTGCCAGCACTTCCGACTCAGATACGCAGTATTTT. Translation: CASTSDSDTQYF.

The chain employs TRBV4-1 and TRBJ2-7; the D is unclear. The CDR3 runs 14 residues. Germline lookup yields CDR1 MGHRA and CDR2 YSYEKL. V dropped 1 base and J dropped 6 bases, with 13 bases sitting between them. The CDR3 here is CASSQGPVGSEQYF. For the CDR3, the DNA is TGCGCCAGCAGCCAAGGCCCCGTGGGATCCGAGCAGTACTTC.

The chain couples TRBV7-9 to TRBJ1-4; 7 bases fit TRBD1. V lost 5 bases and J lost 5; bases outside the gene matches: 11. This CDR3 has 16 residues. Germline loops: CDR1 SEHNR, CDR2 FQNEAQ (reference sequence). The CDR3 DNA reads TGTGCCAGCAGCGTCTACGGGACAGTAGGGAATGAAAAACTGTTTTTT. Its protein is CASSVYGTVGNEKLFF.

The chain joins TRBV27 to TRBJ2-3; D is ambiguous. The germline V gene has CDR1 MNHEY and CDR2 SMNVEV (reference sequence). This CDR3 contains 13 residues. V was pared by 1 base and J by 6 bases, with 8 bases between. CDR3 nucleotide sequence: TGTGCCAGCAGTTTATGGATAGAGGATACGCAGTATTTT. Translation gives CASSLWIEDTQYF.

This chain connects TRBV5-1 to TRBJ2-1; 8 bases align to TRBD2. The CDR3 sequence is 17 residues long. J was trimmed by 5 bases and V by 0 bases; bases with no gene match: 10. The germline CDR1 and CDR2 sequences are SGHRS and YFSETQ. As DNA, the CDR3 is TGCGCCAGCAGCTTGGACCCCGTGCGGGGGGCCCACAATGAGCAGTTCTTC. Its protein is CASSLDPVRGAHNEQFF.

This rearrangement joins TRBV29-1 to TRBJ1-2, with TRBD1 matching over 9 bases. CDR1 and CDR2 (germline): SQVTM, ANQGSEA. This CDR3 is built from 13 residues. V was pared by 5 bases and J by 5 bases, with 6 bases of the junction left unmatched. The DNA for the CDR3 is TGCAGCGTTCAACAGGGGGCTGGGTATGGCTACACCTTC. This sequence encodes CSVQQGAGYGYTF.

CDR3: CASSREGPGAYEQYF. CDR3 nucleotide sequence: TGTGCCAGCAGCCGGGAGGGGCCAGGGGCCTACGAGCAGTACTTC. The chain employs TRBV7-6 and TRBJ2-7, with TRBD2 matching over 8 bases. The trim removed 5 bases at V and 2 bases at J, leaving 8 bases unmatched. The germline V gene encodes CDR1 SGHVS and CDR2 FNYEAQ. This CDR3 contains 15 residues.

This rearrangement joins TRBV6-5 to TRBJ2-1; 7 bases fit TRBD2. This CDR3 spans 15 amino acids. Trimming removed 8 bases from V and 4 bases from J; junction bases left unmatched: 11. Germline loops: CDR1 MNHEY, CDR2 SVGAGI. The DNA of the CDR3 is TGTGCCAGCTACTCCACTGGCGGGAGTTACAATGAGCAGTTCTTC. The encoded protein is CASYSTGGSYNEQFF.